The 30 T cell receptor beta chains reported below all come from one sample, sequenced in a study of circulating CD8 cells and anti-PD-1 response in melanoma. From live CD3+CD8+TCRalphabeta+ cells, four PD-1 and/or TIGIT subsets were sorted. Using approximately 15 ng of total RNA, TCR libraries were made with the QIAseq Immune Repertoire TCR panel. TCRdb called the reads again in MiXCR, with one record for every CDR3 protein. The sample consists of several hundred distinct CDR3 sequences, 6.5% to 8% of them appearing once. Specimen: CD8+ T cells from PBMCs, collected at baseline or after one month of anti-PD-1 therapy (not recorded which). The receptors were sampled from a human donor with melanoma.

By sample share, this clonotype is medium-sized (0.01 to 0.1%). Since the CDR3 does not end with the conserved phenylalanine or tryptophan, this likely comes from a read error. The V and J genes are TRBV27 and TRBJ2-7; D tentatively reads TRBD1 or TRBD2 (6 bases each). CDR1 and CDR2 (germline): MNHEY, SMNVEV (reference sequence). The CDR3 spans 15 residues. V lost 5 bases to trimming and J lost 4 bases, with 18 bases between them. CDR3 in amino acids: CASSPRGGRGYEQYS. The CDR3, as DNA: TGTGCCAGCAGTCCCCGAGGGGGGAGAGGGTACGAGCAGTACTCC.

This clonotype rates as medium-sized. The chain is built from TRBV5-6 and TRBJ1-2; D is unclear. The CDR3 runs to 16 residues. In germline, CDR1 is SGHDT, CDR2 YYEEEE. V lost 0 bases and J lost 4, with 16 bases in between. The CDR3 is CASSLEVGSETYGYTF. CDR3 nucleotides: TGTGCCAGCAGCTTGGAAGTTGGCAGCGAGACCTATGGCTACACCTTC.

By proportion, this clonotype is medium-sized (0.01 to 0.1%). V gene TRBV25-1 combines with J gene TRBJ2-3; no firm D call. Trimming removed 4 bases at V and 1 base at J, with 12 bases between. CDR3 length: 15 residues. CDR1 and CDR2 (germline): MGHDK, SYGVNS. In DNA, the CDR3 is TGTGCCAGCAGTGGAAAGGGCGAGCGCACAGATACGCAGTATTTT. It encodes CASSGKGERTDTQYF.

With regard to this clonotype: One base away lies a much larger clone, so this may be a sequencing read error. The chain joins TRBV28 to TRBJ2-2; TRBD2 might be the D (5 bases). The CDR3 contains 17 residues. Trimming removed 5 bases at V and 3 bases at J, with 19 bases between. Germline CDR1 MDHEN, CDR2 SYDVKM. CDR3 amino acids: CASSLFGSGADTGELFF. For the CDR3, the DNA is TGTGCCAGCAGTCTATTCGGGTCAGGAGCGGACACCGGGGAGCTGTTTTTT.

By frequency in the sample, this clonotype is large. This chain connects TRBV29-1 to TRBJ2-7; 7 positions match TRBD1. V lost 6 bases to trimming and J lost 6 bases; unmatched junction nucleotides: 8. Germline V gives CDR1 SQVTM, CDR2 ANQGSEA. The CDR3 has 12 residues. This CDR3 reads CSVNTGTAEQYF. In DNA form, the CDR3 reads TGCAGCGTAAATACCGGGACAGCCGAGCAGTACTTC.

This clonotype is deemed large. V usage is TRBV19 and J usage is TRBJ1-1, with 7 bases lining up with TRBD1. The CDR3 is 14 residues long. Trimming took 3 bases from V and 5 from J; bases not matched to a gene: 6. Germline V gene lookup returns CDR1 LNHDA and CDR2 SQIVND (reference sequence). The CDR3 DNA is TGTGCCAGTAGTATTGAGGGGGCGGGTACTGAAGCTTTCTTT. This codes for CASSIEGAGTEAFF.

This clonotype is large (0.1 to 1%) by share. This chain links TRBV5-6 with TRBJ2-3; D could derive from TRBD1 or TRBD2 (5 bases each). The germline gives CDR1 SGHDT, CDR2 YYEEEE. CDR3 size: 16 residues. Trimming left V 4 bases short and J 2 bases short, with 17 bases between. The CDR3 protein is CASSGRRTTNTDTQYF. The CDR3 DNA sequence: TGTGCCAGCAGCGGTAGGAGGACAACAAACACAGATACGCAGTATTTT.

This clonotype is large in the sample. J is TRBJ2-1 and V is TRBV29-1; perhaps TRBD2 as D (5 bases). V was trimmed by 7 bases and J by 0 bases, leaving 16 bases between them. The germline gives CDR1 SQVTM, CDR2 ANQGSEA. CDR3 length: 15 residues. DNA of the CDR3: TGCAGCGCTGAGGGTGGCCTAAGCTCCTACAATGAGCAGTTCTTC. Its protein product is CSAEGGLSSYNEQFF.

Sample share makes this clonotype medium-sized. CDR3 sequence (DNA): TGTGCCAGCAGCTCGACTGGAGCAGCCAACGTCCTGACTTTC. This gives the protein CASSSTGAANVLTF. The rearrangement uses TRBV7-6 and TRBJ2-6; D gene uncertain. Germline assignment: CDR1 SGHVS and CDR2 FNYEAQ. The CDR3 totals 14 residues. V was pared by 4 bases and J by 7 bases, with 11 bases between. Full variable domain (missing parts from reference TRBV7-6 and TRBJ2-6): GAGVSQSPRYKVTKRGQDVALRCDPISGHVSLYWYRQALGQGPEFLTYFNYEAQQDKSGLPNDRFSAERPEGSISTLTIQRTEQRDSAMYRCASSSTGAANVLTFGAGSRLTVL.

This clonotype is categorized as large. The V and J genes are TRBV29-1 and TRBJ2-1; D is possibly TRBD1 or TRBD2 (5 bases each). CDR3 length: 13 residues. The germline V gene encodes CDR1 SQVTM and CDR2 ANQGSEA. V lost 5 bases and J lost 6, with 14 bases in between. The CDR3 bases are TGCAGCGTTTCCGGGACGTCGAGCAATGAGCAGTTCTTC. This codes for CSVSGTSSNEQFF.

This clonotype ranks as medium-sized. The chain joins TRBV27 to TRBJ2-1; 9 bases align to TRBD2. Germline V gene lookup returns CDR1 MNHEY and CDR2 SMNVEV (reference sequence). The J segment lost 8 bases and the V segment lost 1 base, leaving 3 bases of the junction unmatched. CDR3 size: 14 residues. In nucleotides, the CDR3 is TGTGCCAGCAGTTTATTGGTAGCGGGAGATGAGCAGTTCTTC. Its protein product is CASSLLVAGDEQFF.

This clonotype rates as large. This chain connects TRBV28 to TRBJ2-7; 7 bases are a match to TRBD1. Trimming cost V 4 bases and J 1 base; bases outside gene matches: 7. This CDR3 region has 15 residues. CDR1 and CDR2 from the germline V gene are MDHEN and SYDVKM. The CDR3, as DNA: TGTGCCAGCAGTTGGGACAGCGCCTCTTCCTACGAGCAGTACTTC. Its translation: CASSWDSASSYEQYF.

This clonotype qualifies as large. The chain recombines TRBV20-1 with TRBJ2-3, with 9 positions matching TRBD1. The junction had 5 bases not matched to a gene; V was cut back by 0 bases and J by 4 bases. CDR1 is DFQATT and CDR2 is SNEGSKA in the germline V gene (reference sequence). The CDR3 runs to 15 residues. The CDR3 is CSAREKDRGSDTQYF. In nucleotides, the CDR3 is TGCAGTGCTAGAGAAAAGGACAGGGGTTCAGATACGCAGTATTTT.

This clonotype is categorized as large. This chain uses TRBV27 with TRBJ2-7; unclear D gene. The V gene lost 2 bases and the J gene lost 1 base, with 21 bases spanning the gap. Germline CDR1 is MNHEY and CDR2 is SMNVEV (reference sequence). CDR3 size: 18 residues. CDR3 sequence (DNA): TGTGCCAGCAGTTTAGATCGTTCGTTAGGTAGAAGGTCCTACGAGCAGTACTTC. Translated: CASSLDRSLGRRSYEQYF.

In its sample, this clonotype is medium-sized. Germline and junction disagree at one end, which may indicate a read error. This chain links TRBV12-3 or TRBV12-4 with TRBJ1-1; no reliable D call. The CDR3 is 15 residues long. The CDR3 protein is CARRPDPGGAGEAFF. CDR3 in DNA: TGTGCCCGCAGGCCCGACCCTGGAGGCGCGGGTGAAGCTTTCTTT.

This chain links TRBV19 with TRBJ2-4, with 7 bases fitting TRBD1. V lost 5 bases to trimming and J lost 5 bases; unmatched junction nucleotides: 9. CDR1 and CDR2 from the germline V gene are LNHDA and SQIVND (reference sequence). This CDR3 comprises 15 residues. The chain's CDR3 is CASSAFTGTENIQYF. In nucleotides, the CDR3 is TGTGCCAGTAGTGCGTTTACCGGGACAGAAAACATTCAGTACTTC.

By proportion, this clonotype is large. The CDR3 reads CATSDLCSLNYWTSGTNNEQFF. The DNA for the CDR3 is TGTGCCACCAGTGATTTGTGTAGCTTAAATTATTGGACTAGCGGGACGAACAATGAGCAGTTCTTC. This chain connects TRBV24-1 to TRBJ2-1; TRBD2 matches 12 bases. J lost 5 bases, V lost 0 bases, and 19 bases had no gene match. Germline V gene sequence: CDR1 KGHDR, CDR2 SFDVKD. The length of the CDR3 is 22 residues.

By share, this clonotype counts as medium-sized. This sequence joins TRBV19 and TRBJ2-7; D remains unclear. This CDR3 is built from 14 residues. The germline V gene has CDR1 LNHDA and CDR2 SQIVND (reference sequence). V lost 5 bases and J lost 6, with 17 bases in between. In nucleotides, the CDR3 is TGTGCCAGTAGTCCGACTCCCGATGGCCTCGAGCAGTACTTC. Translation: CASSPTPDGLEQYF. Variable domain in full (rest from reference TRBV19 and TRBJ2-7): DGGITQSPKYLFRKEGQNVTLSCEQNLNHDAMYWYRQDPGQGLRLIYYSQIVNDFQKGDIAEGYSVSREKKESFPLTVTSAQKNPTAFYLCASSPTPDGLEQYFGPGTRLTVT.

By sample share, this clonotype is large (0.1 to 1%). V and J are TRBV29-1 and TRBJ1-2, with TRBD1 identical over 8 bases. CDR1 SQVTM and CDR2 ANQGSEA come from the germline V gene. V lost 6 bases to trimming and J lost 3 bases; unmatched junction nucleotides: 9. The CDR3 is 14 amino acids. The CDR3 spells CSVGRTGKYYGYTF. CDR3 coding DNA: TGCAGCGTCGGTCGGACAGGGAAATACTATGGCTACACCTTC. The complete variable domain, with remaining parts taken from reference TRBV29-1 and TRBJ1-2, reads SAVISQKPSRDICQRGTSLTIQCQVDSQVTMMFWYRQQPGQSLTLIATANQGSEATYESGFVIDKFPISRPNLTFSTLTVSNMSPEDSSIYLCSVGRTGKYYGYTFGSGTRLTVV.

This clonotype has only one observation. The junction and the germline gene differ at one end; a read error may be behind it. The rearrangement joins TRBV19 to TRBJ1-1; D ambiguous. The germline gives CDR1 LNHDA, CDR2 SQIVND (reference sequence). This CDR3 region has 12 residues. CDR3 coding DNA: TGTGCCAGTAGTATAGGGAGGACTGAAGCTCTCTTT. Translating gives CASSIGRTEALF.

This clonotype rates as large. The chain links TRBV25-1 to TRBJ2-1; 10 bases map to TRBD2. With V trimmed by 8 bases and J by 5 bases, 6 bases remained unmatched. The CDR3 spans 14 residues. Germline V lookup: CDR1 MGHDK, CDR2 SYGVNS. CDR3 bases: TGTGCCAGCTTAGCGGGGGGTCCCGACAATGAGCAGTTCTTC. The encoded protein is CASLAGGPDNEQFF.

Judged by abundance, this clonotype is medium-sized (0.01 to 0.1%). The chain links TRBV7-9 to TRBJ2-7; tentatively, D is TRBD2 (6 bases). This CDR3 has 15 residues. The germline CDR1 and CDR2 sequences are SEHNR and FQNEAQ (reference sequence). V was pared by 1 base and J by 4 bases, with 14 bases between. The CDR3 is CASSLGGDGRYEQYF. For the CDR3, the DNA is TGTGCCAGCAGCTTAGGGGGGGACGGCAGGTACGAGCAGTACTTC.

In its sample, this clonotype is large. The rearrangement uses TRBV5-6 and TRBJ2-3, with a possible D match to TRBD1 (5 bases). This CDR3 spans 14 amino acids. Germline CDR1 and CDR2: SGHDT and YYEEEE. V lost 0 bases, J lost 4 bases, and 9 bases lay in between. The CDR3, as DNA: TGTGCCAGCAGCTTGGACAGGTCTTCAGATACGCAGTATTTT. It codes for CASSLDRSSDTQYF.

Judged by abundance, this clonotype is large (0.1 to 1%). The gene calls are TRBV6-4 and TRBJ1-1; TRBD1 is a possible D gene (5 bases). Germline CDR1 reads MRHNA; CDR2 reads SNTAGT. The V end was cut by 6 bases, the J end by 1 base, with 12 bases between. CDR3 length equals 14 residues. The CDR3 here is CASSPGRENTEAFF. The CDR3 region has the DNA TGTGCCAGCAGCCCGGGACGGGAGAACACTGAAGCTTTCTTT.

This clonotype is medium-sized in the sample. The rearrangement joins TRBV28 to TRBJ1-2; perhaps TRBD1 as D (6 bases). The CDR3 totals 15 residues. Germline V gene sequence: CDR1 MDHEN, CDR2 SYDVKM. V was pared by 1 base and J by 7 bases, with 16 bases between. CDR3 bases: TGTGCCAGCAGTTTATTGCCCAGGGGTGGAGGTGGCTACACCTTC. Amino acids: CASSLLPRGGGGYTF.

This clonotype is large within its sample. This sequence joins TRBV7-2 and TRBJ2-7; 14 nucleotides line up with TRBD2. The CDR3 contains 19 residues. From germline, CDR1 is SGHTA and CDR2 FQGNSA. Trimming took 5 bases from V and 2 from J; bases not matched to a gene: 14. The DNA of the CDR3 is TGTGCCAGCAGCGGACCCGGACTAGCGGGAGGCTTAGCCCCCTACGAGCAGTACTTC. This codes for CASSGPGLAGGLAPYEQYF.

By sample share, this clonotype is large. The rearrangement links TRBV7-2 to TRBJ1-2; D ambiguous. The CDR3 totals 13 residues. The ends were cut back, 6 bases at V and 2 bases at J, with 10 bases in the middle. Germline CDR1 SGHTA, CDR2 FQGNSA. The CDR3 DNA is TGTGCCAGCAGTTCCGGGGTGAACTATGGCTACACCTTC. Translating gives CASSSGVNYGYTF. Full variable domain (outside the CDR3, taken from reference TRBV7-2 and TRBJ1-2): GAGVSQSPSNKVTEKGKDVELRCDPISGHTALYWYRQSLGQGLEFLIYFQGNSAPDKSGLPSDRFSAERTGGSVSTLTIQRTQQEDSAVYLCASSSGVNYGYTFGSGTRLTVV.

By share of the sample, this clonotype is large. V gene TRBV29-1 combines with J gene TRBJ1-1, with TRBD1 matching over 11 bases. V lost 7 bases and J lost 4; bases outside the gene matches: 2. Germline V gene data show CDR1 as SQVTM and CDR2 as ANQGSEA. This CDR3 region has 12 residues. CDR3 amino acids: CSGTGGGTEAFF. The CDR3 DNA sequence: TGCAGCGGGACAGGGGGCGGCACTGAAGCTTTCTTT.

By share of the sample, this clonotype is large. V usage is TRBV6-5 and J usage is TRBJ2-5, with 7 bases that match TRBD2. Germline assignment: CDR1 MNHEY and CDR2 SVGAGI. The CDR3 has 14 amino acids. V shed 2 bases, J shed 1 base, and the junction held 1 base outside the gene matches. The CDR3 DNA sequence: TGTGCCAGCAGTTACGGGGGGGGCCAAGAGACCCAGTACTTC. It yields the protein CASSYGGGQETQYF.

This clonotype was found a few times. A read error may be the cause here, since a much bigger clone is one base away. The chain employs TRBV5-8 and TRBJ2-1, with D hard to call. CDR1 and CDR2 from the germline V gene are SGHTS and YDEGEE. The CDR3 has 11 amino acids. V dropped 2 bases and J dropped 8 bases, with 5 bases sitting between them. The CDR3, as DNA: TGTGCCAGCAGCTTAAGCGATGAGCAGTTCTTC. Amino acids: CASSLSDEQFF.